Only a few counts were recorded for the clone carrying this TCR beta chain. Its antigen is not identified. This entry comes from a study of cytomegalovirus exposure and HLA in healthy donors. The study, taken as a whole, reports: Further analysis was carried out later, and it showed several of the most significant clusters appearing linked to common viral pathogens. Rarity characterized most TCR sequences, yet some public TCRs appeared in many donors. Indistinguishable V segments such as TRBV6-2 and TRBV6-3 were excluded.

J lost 7 bases, V lost 4 bases, and 14 bases had no gene match. Germline V gene lookup returns CDR1 MGHRA and CDR2 YSYEKL. The CDR3 contains 18 residues. The PCR used 60 Vbeta and 13 Jbeta primers. The table came from immunoSEQ multiplex PCR; TCRdb's copy has only in-frame clones and leaves some out. The table records approximately 110,000 clones, about 59% of them present only once. This clonotype was obtained from a man aged 30 to 39 in good health and CMV-seropositive. V is TRBV4-1 and J is TRBJ2-1, with TRBD2 identical over 12 bases. Source material: PBMCs. CDR3 sequence (DNA): TGCGCCAGCAGCCCCCGTAGACTAGCGGGGGCCCCTAAGAATGAGCAGTTCTTC. It specifies CASSPRRLAGAPKNEQFF.